The T cell receptor (beta chain) under discussion was sequenced for a study of T cell responses to AZD1222 COVID-19 vaccine. Findings of the study overall: Spike-specific TCR breadth and depth were elevated following two AZD1222 doses. Spike regions recognized by vaccine-associated CD4 TCRs spanned the protein, led by 160-218 and 743-854. Repertoire sampling occurred only after the peak T cell response. A mostly white British donor set with more females was recruited, and clonal diversity was possibly underestimated.

TCRdb's table, derived via immunoSEQ multiplex PCR, lists solely in-frame clones and lacks some. The repertoire consists of 90,000 to 150,000 clones, with 80% to 95% occurring once and the leading ten covering under 4.5%. Looked up from germline, CDR1 is MNHEY and CDR2 is SMNVEV (reference sequence). V was clipped by 0 bases and J by 3 bases, with 15 bases between them. This CDR3 is 17 amino acids long. Concerning this clone: Its matching antigen is unknown.

The chain uses TRBV27 and TRBJ2-1; no firm D call. The clonotype was recovered from an adult who received the MenACWY meningococcal vaccine as a control. The sample here was peripheral blood, taken 28 days after the second dose of the MenACWY control vaccine. CDR3 coding DNA: TGTGCCAGCAGTTTATCGAGATCCCGAGAAATCTACAATGAGCAGTTCTTC. It encodes CASSLSRSREIYNEQFF.